This T cell receptor beta chain stems from a study of T cells in localized non-small cell lung cancer. Findings and limits, study-wide: Maximal T cell clonality occurred in uninvolved adjacent lung, with tumor ranking below it. The tumor had only one region sequenced, so heterogeneity remains possible. With higher T cell density in blood came longer overall survival.

Repertoires were generated with immunoSEQ multiplex PCR, while TCRdb's copy carries only in-frame clones and drops some. The table has roughly 15,000 clones, 85% seen once. As for this clone: Its antigen is not identified.

The length of the CDR3 is 12 residues. Trimming stripped 6 bases from V and 2 bases from J, with 7 bases between. CDR1 and CDR2 (germline): MDHEN, SYDVKM. The material was peripheral blood, obtained before any cancer treatment. The sequence came from a male donor older than 55 with stage I lung adenocarcinoma. The chain combines TRBV28 with TRBJ1-2; D ambiguous. The DNA of the CDR3 is TGTGCCAGCAGGTTCTCGAACTATGGCTACACCTTC. Translation: CASRFSNYGYTF.